This passage covers 18 T cell receptor beta chains from one sample sequenced in a study of blood T cell repertoires in COVID-19. The protocol was immunoSEQ multiplex PCR, while the TCRdb copy is restricted to in-frame clones and leaves out a portion. The sample gives more than 200,000 clones, 87% of which show up once; roughly 7.1% is in the top ten. The sequenced sample consisted of PBMCs or T cells enriched from blood (not recorded which). The receptor source for this set is a man in his thirties or forties in a cohort exposed to, infected with or recovered from COVID-19 (not recorded which).

V gene TRBV7-2 combines with J gene TRBJ1-6, with TRBD1 identical over 7 bases. V dropped 4 bases and J dropped 5; count of bases not matched to a gene: 5. CDR3 length: 15 amino acids. Germline CDR1 reads SGHTA; CDR2 reads FQGNSA. The CDR3, as DNA: TGTGCCAGCAGCTGGGGACAGACTAATAATTCACCCCTCCACTTT. This codes for CASSWGQTNNSPLHF.

This rearrangement joins TRBV25-1 to TRBJ1-2; D is possibly TRBD1 (5 bases). This CDR3 region has 17 residues. Germline lookup yields CDR1 MGHDK and CDR2 SYGVNS. The ends were cut back, 4 bases at V and 0 bases at J, with 18 bases in the middle. This chain's CDR3 is CASSGIGADSSNYGYTF. CDR3 sequence (DNA): TGTGCCAGCAGTGGGATTGGCGCCGACAGCTCTAACTATGGCTACACCTTC.

With respect to this clone: The sample contains more than one DNA sequence encoding this CDR3. The chain employs TRBV28 and TRBJ2-1, with D tentatively TRBD1 (5 bases). This CDR3 spans 11 amino acids. Trimming took 5 bases from V and 9 from J, leaving 8 bases between them. CDR1 MDHEN and CDR2 SYDVKM come from the germline V gene. The CDR3, as DNA: TGTGCCAGCAGTCCCACAGGTGAGCAGTTCTTC. Its translation: CASSPTGEQFF.

The genes are TRBV14 and TRBJ1-1, with 9 bases matching TRBD1. Germline V gene data show CDR1 as SGHDN and CDR2 as FVKESK. V shed 4 bases and J 0 bases; nucleotides not matched to a gene: 12. This CDR3 spans 18 amino acids. For the CDR3, the DNA is TGTGCCAGCAGCCTTTTCACCGGGACAGGGTTAATGAACACTGAAGCTTTCTTT. Translated: CASSLFTGTGLMNTEAFF. Full variable domain (outside the CDR3, taken from reference TRBV14 and TRBJ1-1): EAGVTQFPSHSVIEKGQTVTLRCDPISGHDNLYWYRRVMGKEIKFLLHFVKESKQDESGMPNNRFLAERTGGTYSTLKVQPAELEDSGVYFCASSLFTGTGLMNTEAFFGQGTRLTVV.

The chain couples TRBV5-1 to TRBJ1-3, with 8 positions matching TRBD1. CDR3 length: 16 amino acids. Germline V CDR1 and CDR2: SGHRS, YFSETQ. The ends lost 4 bases at V and 0 bases at J; junction bases unmatched: 6. The CDR3 sequence: CASSARGQYSGNTIYF. Written as DNA, the CDR3 is TGCGCCAGCAGCGCCAGGGGGCAATACTCTGGAAACACCATATATTTT.

The genes are TRBV7-9 and TRBJ1-1; D unclear. Germline V gene data show CDR1 as SEHNR and CDR2 as FQNEAQ (reference sequence). Deletions cut 5 bases from V and 1 base from J, with 8 bases between. This CDR3 region has 13 residues. For the CDR3, the DNA is TGTGCCAGCAGCCCGACACCGAACACTGAAGCTTTCTTT. Translating gives CASSPTPNTEAFF.

This clone was counted between two and nine times. The genes are TRBV5-6 and TRBJ2-7, with D perhaps TRBD2 (7 bases). The CDR3 spans 14 residues. Germline V CDR1 and CDR2: SGHDT, YYEEEE. V was shortened by 0 bases and J by 7 bases, with 14 bases between the two germline ends. The CDR3: CASSLAGGAGEQYF. The CDR3 DNA sequence: TGTGCCAGCAGCTTGGCTGGGGGGGCTGGGGAGCAGTACTTC. Using reference TRBV5-6 and TRBJ2-7 for the parts outside the CDR3, the full variable domain is DAGVTQSPTHLIKTRGQQVTLRCSPKSGHDTVSWYQQALGQGPQFIFQYYEEEERQRGNFPDRFSGHQFPNYSSELNVNALLLGDSALYLCASSLAGGAGEQYFGPGTRLTVT.

V usage is TRBV28 and J usage is TRBJ1-3, with D maybe TRBD1 (6 bases). V shed 8 bases and J shed 5 bases, with 13 bases lying between them. The germline V gene has CDR1 MDHEN and CDR2 SYDVKM. The CDR3 loop spans 13 amino acids. The CDR3 here is CASSIQGRNTIYF. The CDR3 nucleotides are TGTGCCAGCTCAATACAGGGAAGAAACACCATATATTTT.

The chain joins TRBV5-4 to TRBJ2-7; a weak D match, TRBD2 (6 bases). Trimming cost V 2 bases and J 3 bases, with 12 bases left between them. This CDR3 is built from 14 residues. CDR1 and CDR2 (germline): SGHNT, YYREEE (reference sequence). The DNA for the CDR3 is TGTGCCAGCAGCTTATCGGGAGTAAACTACGAGCAGTACTTC. It specifies CASSLSGVNYEQYF.

The chain uses TRBV28 and TRBJ1-5, with D possibly matching TRBD1 (5 bases). There are 15 residues in the CDR3. The germline gives CDR1 MDHEN, CDR2 SYDVKM. V lost 6 bases, J lost 5 bases, and 17 bases lay in between. The CDR3, as DNA: TGTGCCAGCAGGTGGGGGGTGGGGCCTCATCAGCCCCAGCATTTT. Amino acid sequence: CASRWGVGPHQPQHF.

CDR3 sequence (DNA): TGCGCCAGCAGCTTCGAGGGAGGGGTATGGAATGAGCAGTTCTTC. The encoded protein is CASSFEGGVWNEQFF. The V and J genes are TRBV5-1 and TRBJ2-1, with 7 bases lining up with TRBD2. In germline, CDR1 is SGHRS, CDR2 YFSETQ. The J segment lost 7 bases and the V segment lost 2 bases, leaving 9 bases of the junction unmatched. The CDR3 totals 15 residues.

This clone appeared once. V usage is TRBV6-1 and J usage is TRBJ2-7, with D hard to call. The CDR3 sequence is 14 residues long. V was pared by 2 bases and J by 0 bases, with 8 bases between. CDR1 and CDR2 (germline): MNHNS, SASEGT. The DNA of the CDR3 is TGTGCCAGCAGTGAATTATTTCCCTCCTACGAGCAGTACTTC. It specifies CASSELFPSYEQYF.

This sequence joins TRBV29-1 and TRBJ2-7; TRBD1 matches at 7 bases. There are 13 residues in the CDR3. J was trimmed by 6 bases and V by 6 bases; bases with no gene match: 11. Germline CDR1 is SQVTM and CDR2 is ANQGSEA. CDR3 loop: CSVSPGQSGEQYF. In nucleotides, the CDR3 is TGCAGCGTAAGCCCGGGACAGTCCGGCGAGCAGTACTTC.

The chain joins TRBV12-3 or TRBV12-4 to TRBJ1-1; D call uncertain. With 4 bases removed from V and 7 bases from J, the gap between germline ends came to 13 bases. This CDR3 is built from 13 residues. CDR3 protein: CASSSTRRIEAFF. The CDR3 DNA is TGTGCCAGCAGTTCAACACGGAGGATTGAAGCTTTCTTT.

This chain uses TRBV3-1 (or the pseudogene TRBV3-2) with TRBJ2-1; 16 positions agree with TRBD2. From germline, CDR1 is LGHDT and CDR2 YNNKEL (reference sequence). Trimming cost V 8 bases and J 4 bases; bases outside gene matches: 8. This CDR3 spans 17 amino acids. In DNA, the CDR3 is TGTGCCAGCTCCGGGACTAGCGGGAGGGCAGGATACAATGAGCAGTTCTTC. Encoded protein: CASSGTSGRAGYNEQFF.

The V gene is TRBV11-3, the J gene TRBJ2-7; TRBD2 is a possible D gene (6 bases). V gave up 5 bases and J gave up 4 bases, with 15 bases separating them. The CDR3 loop spans 14 amino acids. Germline-derived CDR1 and CDR2 are SGHNT and YENEEA. Here the CDR3 reads CASSPQRRVYEQYF. The CDR3 nucleotides are TGTGCCAGCAGCCCCCAGCGGAGGGTGTACGAGCAGTACTTC.

The chain couples TRBV10-2 to TRBJ2-7; a possible D gene is TRBD2 (7 bases). Trimming took 4 bases from V and 3 from J, leaving 31 bases between them. Germline values: CDR1 WSHSY, CDR2 SAAADI. This CDR3 is 20 amino acids long. As DNA, the CDR3 is TGCGCCAGCAGTGGTTTCGGGTGGGGGGGCCGTAGGAAGTTGGACTACGAGCAGTACTTC. Translated, it gives CASSGFGWGGRRKLDYEQYF.

This chain uses TRBV5-4 with TRBJ2-7; 8 nucleotides align to TRBD1. Germline values: CDR1 SGHNT, CDR2 YYREEE (reference sequence). Trimming at V came to 0 bases and at J to 4 bases, leaving 6 bases not matched to a gene. CDR3 size: 15 residues. The CDR3 bases are TGTGCCAGCAGCTTGGTACAGGGGGGCGGGTACGAGCAGTACTTC. Translation gives CASSLVQGGGYEQYF.